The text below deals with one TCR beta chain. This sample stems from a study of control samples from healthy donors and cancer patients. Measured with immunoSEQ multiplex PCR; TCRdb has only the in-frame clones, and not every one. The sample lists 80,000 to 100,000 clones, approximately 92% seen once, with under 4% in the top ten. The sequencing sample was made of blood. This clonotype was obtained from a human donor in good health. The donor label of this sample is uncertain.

CDR3 residues: CASSLGGGEQFF. As DNA, the CDR3 is TGTGCCAGCAGTTTAGGCGGGGGTGAGCAGTTCTTC. The J gene is TRBJ2-1, the V gene TRBV27; TRBD2 matches at 7 bases. Germline CDR1 reads MNHEY; CDR2 reads SMNVEV (reference sequence). V shed 2 bases and J 9 bases; nucleotides not matched to a gene: 1. The CDR3 length is 12 residues.